This TCR beta chain was captured by sequencing in a study of CD8 T cells in Susac syndrome. Study-level information: The Susac syndrome patients were therapy-naive, on corticosteroids, or on intravenous immunoglobulin alone at blood draw.

A quantity of about 0.5 to 1 ug RNA underwent reverse transcription using random hexamers. The CDR3 of TCR beta was amplified by immunoSEQ multiplex PCR across 54 Vbeta and 13 Jbeta. TCRdb reprocessed the immunoSEQ multiplex PCR reads via MiXCR and lists one record per CDR3 protein. The sample has 70,000 to 100,000 distinct CDR3 sequences, about 96% seen once. The CDR3 length is 13 residues. V was clipped by 7 bases and J by 7 bases; unmatched bases: 9. Germline CDR1 SQVTM, CDR2 ANQGSEA. This sequence was found in a human donor with Susac syndrome. The chain carries TRBV29-1 and TRBJ2-1; 8 positions match TRBD1. The sequencing input was CD8+ T cells from PBMCs. The CDR3 DNA reads as TGCAGCGGTTGGACAGGGTTTAAAAATGAGCAGTTCTTC. This sequence encodes CSGWTGFKNEQFF.